One T cell receptor (beta chain) is described in this entry. Antigen: not known. The entry originates in a study of T cell responses to AZD1222 COVID-19 vaccine. The study pooled second doses at about 4 or about 12 weeks. V shed 4 bases and J shed 5 bases, with 20 bases lying between them. The CDR3 has 16 amino acids. CDR1 MNHNS and CDR2 SASEGT come from the germline V gene. The data were produced by immunoSEQ multiplex PCR, yet TCRdb's version contains in-frame clones alone and is incomplete. Among some 52,000 clones listed, approximately 86% were seen once. Study-level results: Within unmutated variant regions lay the reported targets of nearly half of spike-specific TCRs. At study baseline, merely roughly 6 AZD1222 recipients were seropositive. Following two doses of AZD1222, Spike-specific TCR breadth and depth rose.

This clonotype was sampled from an adult who received the AZD1222 COVID-19 vaccine. The rearrangement links TRBV6-1 to TRBJ1-2; TRBD1 might be the D (5 bases). The sample was peripheral blood, taken 28 days after the second AZD1222 dose. The CDR3 is CASSVSGPLPTYGYTF. In DNA form, the CDR3 reads TGTGCCAGCAGTGTGTCAGGGCCTCTCCCCACGTATGGCTACACCTTC.